This T cell receptor beta chain was captured in a study of T cells in Graves' hyperthyroidism and ophthalmopathy. Study-level results: Among thyroid clonotypes expanded above 0.001, most also appeared in blood. The model made its ophthalmopathy prediction, and onset followed a median roughly six months later.

This clonotype was seen at least ten times. Its specificity is not known. V gave up 4 bases and J gave up 3 bases, with 16 bases separating them. This CDR3 comprises 14 residues. Germline CDR1 DFQATT, CDR2 SNEGSKA (reference sequence). Patients having uncontrolled infection, another autoimmune disease, pregnancy or lactation were not included. TCR beta CDR3 regions were amplified from RNA transcripts. Researchers ran a first-round RT-PCR on the TCR CDR3 using the HTBI primer set. TCRdb independently ran MiXCR on the multiplex PCR reads; one entry per CDR3 protein. This sample has about 350,000 distinct CDR3 sequences; approximately 14% occur once, and the top ten carry 20% to 25%.

The sequence was obtained from a woman in her 30s with Graves' hyperthyroidism. The V call is TRBV20-1, the J call TRBJ2-7, with D unresolved. Material for sequencing was blood. The CDR3 here is CSATPGATYYEQYF. The CDR3 DNA reads TGCAGTGCTACCCCAGGAGCCACCTACTACGAGCAGTACTTC.